These 25 T cell receptor beta chains were all obtained from the same sample, sequenced in a study of T cell repertoires in ileal Crohn's disease. The table came from immunoSEQ multiplex PCR; TCRdb's copy has only in-frame clones and leaves some out. The sample lists 6,000 to 6,500 clones, around 79% occurring once. Sequencing used ileal tissue. These receptors were taken from an adult with Crohn's disease.

The J gene is TRBJ1-2, the V gene TRBV2; TRBD1 agrees at 7 bases. The V gene's germline CDR1 is SNHLY and CDR2 FYNNEI. The CDR3 consists of 14 residues. J gave up 4 bases and V 8 bases, and 10 bases lay outside the gene matches. The CDR3 DNA reads TGTGCCAGCCGAGAGGTAGGGGGCGGCTATGGCTACACCTTC. Protein: CASREVGGGYGYTF.

The CDR3 sequence: CASSLPSGGETDTQYF. DNA for the CDR3: TGCGCCAGCAGCCTCCCCTCAGGGGGCGAAACAGATACGCAGTATTTT. The rearrangement uses TRBV5-1 and TRBJ2-3; 8 positions match TRBD1. This CDR3 spans 16 amino acids. The V and J ends lost 4 bases and 3 bases, in that order; junction bases with no gene match: 10. Germline CDR1 is SGHRS and CDR2 is YFSETQ.

This clone showed up just a few times. This chain uses TRBV6-1 with TRBJ2-3, with 11 bases matching TRBD1. Germline-derived CDR1 and CDR2 are MNHNS and SASEGT. This CDR3 is 15 amino acids long. The J segment lost 4 bases and the V segment lost 1 base, leaving 1 base of the junction unmatched. This CDR3 is CASSEGTGGADTQYF. The CDR3 nucleotides are TGTGCCAGCAGTGAAGGGACAGGGGGCGCAGATACGCAGTATTTT.

CDR3 nucleotide sequence: TGCGCCAGCAGCCAAGGCCTGGGGCTTCGGGAAAAACTGTTTTTT. Amino acids: CASSQGLGLREKLFF. The chain uses TRBV4-3 and TRBJ1-4; TRBD1 is a possible D gene (5 bases). Trimming took off 1 base at V and 8 bases at J, with 14 bases between the two ends. This CDR3 is built from 15 residues. The germline CDR1 and CDR2 sequences are LGHNA and YSLEER.

The chain links TRBV14 to TRBJ2-6; the match to TRBD1 covers 7 bases. CDR1 and CDR2 from the germline V gene are SGHDN and FVKESK. This CDR3 comprises 15 residues. The V gene end was trimmed by 5 bases and the J gene end by 2 bases; junction bases not matched to a gene: 3. CDR3 coding DNA: TGTGCCAGCAGCGAGACAGGGACTGGGGCCAACGTCCTGACTTTC. This gives the protein CASSETGTGANVLTF.

This clone was observed a few times. The chain couples TRBV4-3 to TRBJ1-1; the D is unclear. Trimming removed 0 bases from V and 8 bases from J, with 13 bases in between. Germline V gene data show CDR1 as LGHNA and CDR2 as YSLEER. CDR3 length: 14 amino acids. Here the CDR3 DNA reads TGCGCCAGCAGCCAAGATTCCGGGTTTATCGAAGCTTTCTTT. It translates to CASSQDSGFIEAFF.

The chain joins TRBV6-1 to TRBJ1-2, with D possibly being TRBD1 (5 bases). This CDR3 is built from 14 residues. Germline loops: CDR1 MNHNS, CDR2 SASEGT. Trimming took off 6 bases at V and 0 bases at J, with 11 bases between the two ends. For the CDR3, the DNA is TGTGCCAGCAGGAGCGGGGCCTCTAACTATGGCTACACCTTC. Its translation: CASRSGASNYGYTF.

Judged by abundance, this clone is large. J is TRBJ2-1 and V is TRBV5-4; TRBD2 matches at 13 bases. Losses at the gene ends were 4 bases for V and 0 bases for J; bases not matched to a gene: 7. The CDR3 is 18 amino acids. Germline CDR1 is SGHNT and CDR2 is YYREEE (reference sequence). CDR3 bases: TGTGCCAGCAGCGATGGGACTAGCGGGGCAAGCTCCTACAATGAGCAGTTCTTC. Protein: CASSDGTSGASSYNEQFF.

The CDR3 bases are TGTGCCAGCAGTTTCCAGGGTCTTGGTGGCTACACCTTC. Protein sequence: CASSFQGLGGYTF. This chain joins TRBV27 and TRBJ1-2, with D maybe TRBD1 (5 bases). CDR1 is MNHEY, CDR2 SMNVEV, per germline (reference sequence). The CDR3 sequence is 13 residues long. Trimming left V 3 bases short and J 7 bases short, with 12 bases between.

The chain joins TRBV14 to TRBJ2-3; D remains unclear. Trimming removed 1 base from V and 5 bases from J, with 10 bases in between. This CDR3 comprises 14 residues. Germline assignment: CDR1 SGHDN and CDR2 FVKESK. CDR3: CASSQVSSLDTQYF. The CDR3 region has the DNA TGTGCCAGCAGCCAAGTAAGCTCCCTAGATACGCAGTATTTT.

The chain is built from TRBV4-2 and TRBJ2-2, with a possible D match to TRBD1 (5 bases). The CDR3 spans 17 residues. The germline V and J ends were trimmed by 0 bases and 0 bases, with 11 bases remaining between them. Germline V lookup: CDR1 LGHNA, CDR2 YNFKEQ. The CDR3 is CASSQDYQGSNTGELFF. CDR3 bases: TGTGCCAGCAGCCAAGATTACCAGGGCTCGAACACCGGGGAGCTGTTTTTT.

The CDR3 DNA reads as TGTGCCAGCAGCCCACTAGTCCTTAGCTCCTACAATGAGCAGTTCTTC. This codes for CASSPLVLSSYNEQFF. The chain carries TRBV7-2 and TRBJ2-1, with D perhaps matching TRBD2 (5 bases). Trimming pared 5 bases from V and 0 bases from J, leaving 14 bases between. The CDR3 spans 16 residues. Germline CDR1 SGHTA, CDR2 FQGNSA.

The chain recombines TRBV27 with TRBJ2-2; the match to TRBD2 covers 8 bases. CDR1 MNHEY and CDR2 SMNVEV come from the germline V gene (reference sequence). With 6 bases clipped from V and 3 bases from J, the junction kept 6 bases outside the gene matches. This CDR3 comprises 15 residues. The chain's CDR3 is CASRWLAGDTGELFF. The CDR3 DNA reads as TGTGCCAGCAGGTGGCTAGCGGGTGACACCGGGGAGCTGTTTTTT.

The chain couples TRBV7-8 to TRBJ2-1; D uncertain. Germline values: CDR1 SGHVS, CDR2 FQNEAQ. This CDR3 is built from 13 residues. With 7 bases removed from V and 3 bases from J, the gap between germline ends came to 10 bases. Written as DNA, the CDR3 is TGTGCCAGCACCCTACCGTTCTACAATGAGCAGTTCTTC. Translation gives CASTLPFYNEQFF.

The gene calls are TRBV5-1 and TRBJ1-5, with 9 bases fitting TRBD1. Germline CDR1 SGHRS, CDR2 YFSETQ. This CDR3 contains 15 residues. The trim removed 0 bases at V and 5 bases at J, leaving 3 bases unmatched. The CDR3 loop reads CASSLGDRADQPQHF. CDR3 DNA: TGCGCCAGCAGCTTGGGGGACAGGGCTGATCAGCCCCAGCATTTT.

This chain joins TRBV19 and TRBJ1-2; TRBD1 matches 8 bases. The trim removed 1 base at V and 5 bases at J, leaving 9 bases unmatched. This CDR3 has 16 amino acids. From germline, CDR1 is LNHDA and CDR2 SQIVND (reference sequence). The CDR3 bases are TGTGCCAGTAGTATAGGTACTCCGACAGGGGCTTATGGCTACACCTTC. Translating it yields CASSIGTPTGAYGYTF.

The DNA of the CDR3 is TGCGCCAGCAGACCCGGGACTAGCGGGAGAGTTTCGGATACGCAGTATTTT. Residues: CASRPGTSGRVSDTQYF. This sequence joins TRBV5-1 and TRBJ2-3; 14 nucleotides align to TRBD2. V shed 5 bases, J shed 6 bases, and the junction held 11 bases outside the gene matches. Per the germline V gene, CDR1 is SGHRS and CDR2 is YFSETQ. This CDR3 has 17 amino acids. Based on the CDR3 plus reference TRBV5-1 and TRBJ2-3, the full variable domain is KAGVTQTPRYLIKTRGQQVTLSCSPISGHRSVSWYQQTPGQGLQFLFEYFSETQRNKGNFPGRFSGRQFSNSRSEMNVSTLELGDSALYLCASRPGTSGRVSDTQYFGPGTRLTVL.

The table lists this clone with a few counts. V is TRBV27 and J is TRBJ1-5, with D uncertain. This CDR3 region has 15 residues. The V gene's germline CDR1 is MNHEY and CDR2 SMNVEV (reference sequence). Deletions cut 7 bases from V and 0 bases from J, with 13 bases between. Written as DNA, the CDR3 is TGTGCCAGCACCTGGAGGGATTATAGCAATCAGCCCCAGCATTTT. Translating gives CASTWRDYSNQPQHF.

The chain has TRBV9 and TRBJ2-2; D is uncertain. Trimming left V 0 bases short and J 1 base short, with 7 bases between. There are 15 residues in the CDR3. The germline V gene has CDR1 SGDLS and CDR2 YYNGEE. The CDR3 bases are TGTGCCAGCAGCGTAGGATCGGGGAACACCGGGGAGCTGTTTTTT. Amino acids: CASSVGSGNTGELFF. Filled out from reference TRBV9 and TRBJ2-2, the complete variable domain reads DSGVTQTPKHLITATGQRVTLRCSPRSGDLSVYWYQQSLDQGLQFLIQYYNGEERAKGNILERFSAQQFPDLHSELNLSSLELGDSALYFCASSVGSGNTGELFFGEGSRLTVL.

The CDR3 loop reads CASSQDESGSTGELFF. The DNA of the CDR3 is TGCGCCAGCAGCCAAGACGAATCCGGGAGCACCGGGGAGCTGTTTTTT. This chain connects TRBV4-1 to TRBJ2-2; weak D call: TRBD2 (6 bases). Trimming removed 0 bases from V and 4 bases from J, with 12 bases in between. CDR3 length equals 16 residues. Germline assignment: CDR1 MGHRA and CDR2 YSYEKL.

The chain is built from TRBV28 and TRBJ1-2, with 7 bases identical to TRBD1. This CDR3 comprises 15 residues. V lost 4 bases, J lost 5 bases, and 10 bases stayed unmatched. Germline lookup yields CDR1 MDHEN and CDR2 SYDVKM. The CDR3 nucleotides are TGTGCCAGCAGTTCAGGACAGGCCACCCCATATGGCTACACCTTC. Its translation is CASSSGQATPYGYTF.

The chain recombines TRBV6-5 with TRBJ1-5; a weak D match, TRBD1 (5 bases). Germline-derived CDR1 and CDR2 are MNHEY and SVGAGI. The CDR3 is 15 residues long. Trimming shortened V by 5 bases and J by 0 bases, and 11 bases separated the two germline ends. The CDR3 nucleotides are TGTGCCAGCAGTCCGCCGGGGGATAGCAATCAGCCCCAGCATTTT. Its protein is CASSPPGDSNQPQHF.

J is TRBJ2-7 and V is TRBV7-2; D not resolved. Germline CDR1 and CDR2: SGHTA and FQGNSA. Trimming pared 4 bases from V and 2 bases from J, leaving 6 bases between. This CDR3 has 12 residues. CDR3 residues: CASSWLPYEQYF. The CDR3 coding sequence is TGTGCCAGCAGCTGGCTGCCCTACGAGCAGTACTTC. Complete variable domain (other parts from reference TRBV7-2 and TRBJ2-7): GAGVSQSPSNKVTEKGKDVELRCDPISGHTALYWYRQSLGQGLEFLIYFQGNSAPDKSGLPSDRFSAERTGGSVSTLTIQRTQQEDSAVYLCASSWLPYEQYFGPGTRLTVT.

A few counts support this clone. V usage is TRBV5-6 and J usage is TRBJ2-2, with TRBD2 matching over 13 bases. This CDR3 has 15 residues. Germline loops: CDR1 SGHDT, CDR2 YYEEEE. Losses at the gene ends were 3 bases for V and 6 bases for J; bases not matched to a gene: 2. The CDR3 DNA follows: TGTGCCAGCAGCTCACTAGCGGGAGGGCCCGGGGAGCTGTTTTTT. Translated: CASSSLAGGPGELFF.

The J gene is TRBJ1-2, the V gene TRBV7-9; 11 positions match TRBD1. This CDR3 is built from 15 residues. The V and J ends lost 5 bases and 8 bases, in that order; junction bases with no gene match: 10. CDR1 is SEHNR and CDR2 is FQNEAQ in the germline V gene (reference sequence). CDR3 loop: CASSPIGQGAKGYTF. In DNA form, the CDR3 reads TGTGCCAGCAGCCCCATAGGACAGGGGGCAAAGGGCTACACCTTC.